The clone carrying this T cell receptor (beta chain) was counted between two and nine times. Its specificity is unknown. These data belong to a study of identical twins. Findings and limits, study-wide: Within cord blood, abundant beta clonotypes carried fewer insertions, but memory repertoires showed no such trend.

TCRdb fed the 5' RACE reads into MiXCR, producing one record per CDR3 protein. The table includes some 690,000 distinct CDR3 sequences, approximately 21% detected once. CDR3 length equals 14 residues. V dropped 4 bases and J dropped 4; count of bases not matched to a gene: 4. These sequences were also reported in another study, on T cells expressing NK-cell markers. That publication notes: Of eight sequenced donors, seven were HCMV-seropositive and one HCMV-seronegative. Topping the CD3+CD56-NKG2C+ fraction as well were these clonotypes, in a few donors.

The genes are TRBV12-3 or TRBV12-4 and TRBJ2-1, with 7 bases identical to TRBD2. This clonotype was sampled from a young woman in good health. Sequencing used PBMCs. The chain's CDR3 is CASSWASGYNEQFF. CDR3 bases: TGTGCCAGCAGTTGGGCTAGCGGTTACAATGAGCAGTTCTTC.